This is a list of T cell receptor beta chains from one sample in a study of blood T cells in healthy people across ages. TCRdb re-derived calls from the 5' RACE reads in MiXCR, one entry per CDR3 protein. The sample has about 1.4 million distinct CDR3 sequences; almost 60% are singletons. Sequencing was done on a sample of blood. These receptors all stem from a man aged 18 to 29 in good health. CDR3s include the opening cysteine and the closing phenylalanine or tryptophan. Each record gives: D gene, V gene, clone size, J gene, CDR3 protein. The D gene is left open where the match is weak. The size field is filled for only some rows; it gives once, few, many or a size class.

D gene: TRBD1; V gene: TRBV4-3; clone size: few; J gene: TRBJ2-7; CDR3 protein: CASSQTTGYTEQYF
D gene: TRBD2; V gene: TRBV25-1; clone size: .; J gene: TRBJ2-1; CDR3 protein: CASSEGLAGRNSYNEQFF
D gene: TRBD2; V gene: TRBV4-1; clone size: .; J gene: TRBJ2-2; CDR3 protein: CASSLLAGALGELFF
D gene: .; V gene: TRBV5-6; clone size: .; J gene: TRBJ2-3; CDR3 protein: CASTSRAWADTQYF
D gene: .; V gene: TRBV24-1; clone size: .; J gene: TRBJ1-2; CDR3 protein: CATLVRTSIYGYTF
D gene: .; V gene: TRBV27; clone size: .; J gene: TRBJ2-7; CDR3 protein: CASSRAGTQAYEQYF
D gene: .; V gene: TRBV7-9; clone size: .; J gene: TRBJ2-7; CDR3 protein: CASSLAGGPSFYEQYF
D gene: .; V gene: TRBV2; clone size: .; J gene: TRBJ2-5; CDR3 protein: CASSEVVAKREQYF
D gene: TRBD1; V gene: TRBV5-6; clone size: .; J gene: TRBJ1-1; CDR3 protein: CASSLGGQGPMNTEAFF
D gene: .; V gene: TRBV4-2; clone size: few; J gene: TRBJ1-2; CDR3 protein: CASSQVASEYGYTF
D gene: .; V gene: TRBV4-3; clone size: .; J gene: TRBJ2-2; CDR3 protein: CASSQILQGVGELFF
D gene: .; V gene: TRBV5-1; clone size: .; J gene: .; CDR3 protein: CASSLPTRDSYSYEQYF
D gene: .; V gene: TRBV5-1; clone size: many; J gene: TRBJ2-5; CDR3 protein: CASSLVGGEETQYF
D gene: TRBD2; V gene: TRBV5-6; clone size: .; J gene: TRBJ2-1; CDR3 protein: CASSWRTSANYNEQFF
D gene: .; V gene: TRBV5-1; clone size: .; J gene: TRBJ2-6; CDR3 protein: CASSLVAGLNSGANVLTF
D gene: TRBD1; V gene: TRBV7-9; clone size: .; J gene: TRBJ2-3; CDR3 protein: CASSRPDRVEPRTDTQYF
D gene: .; V gene: TRBV6-5; clone size: .; J gene: .; CDR3 protein: CASSYSRTRSSYEQYF
D gene: TRBD1; V gene: TRBV23-1; clone size: .; J gene: .; CDR3 protein: CASSQFPQGALYEQYF
D gene: .; V gene: TRBV28; clone size: .; J gene: TRBJ2-1; CDR3 protein: CASSFMTGPWETQFF
D gene: TRBD2; V gene: TRBV6-6; clone size: .; J gene: TRBJ2-1; CDR3 protein: CASSLPLERGIYNEQFF
D gene: TRBD2; V gene: TRBV12-3/TRBV12-4; clone size: few; J gene: TRBJ2-1; CDR3 protein: CASSLTSGTTGRPFF
D gene: TRBD1; V gene: TRBV5-1; clone size: .; J gene: .; CDR3 protein: CASSPGTVAGETQYF
D gene: .; V gene: TRBV4-2; clone size: few; J gene: TRBJ1-2; CDR3 protein: CASSQAGGDGYTF
D gene: .; V gene: TRBV10-3; clone size: .; J gene: TRBJ1-1; CDR3 protein: CAISERTENTEAFF
D gene: TRBD1; V gene: TRBV27; clone size: .; J gene: TRBJ2-7; CDR3 protein: CASSFTGGNYEQYF
D gene: .; V gene: TRBV29-1; clone size: few; J gene: TRBJ2-3; CDR3 protein: CSVGRGVTDTQYF
D gene: TRBD1; V gene: TRBV27; clone size: few; J gene: TRBJ2-4; CDR3 protein: CASSLWTGGNIQYF
D gene: .; V gene: TRBV5-1; clone size: .; J gene: TRBJ1-1; CDR3 protein: CASSGEANTEAFF
D gene: TRBD1; V gene: TRBV5-1; clone size: many; J gene: TRBJ2-2; CDR3 protein: CASSPKGRTGLTTGELFF
D gene: .; V gene: TRBV27; clone size: .; J gene: TRBJ2-7; CDR3 protein: CASSSLASVYEQYF
D gene: .; V gene: TRBV12-3/TRBV12-4; clone size: .; J gene: TRBJ2-1; CDR3 protein: CASLLGGGAGNEQFF
D gene: .; V gene: TRBV4-3; clone size: .; J gene: TRBJ2-3; CDR3 protein: CASSLEDGYTDTQYF
D gene: TRBD1; V gene: TRBV7-8; clone size: .; J gene: TRBJ2-3; CDR3 protein: CASSSTGATDTQYF
D gene: TRBD2; V gene: TRBV20-1; clone size: .; J gene: TRBJ2-5; CDR3 protein: CSAGEEGLAEQETQYF
D gene: .; V gene: TRBV12-3/TRBV12-4; clone size: .; J gene: .; CDR3 protein: CASSQYGETQYF
D gene: TRBD2; V gene: TRBV4-1; clone size: .; J gene: TRBJ2-3; CDR3 protein: CANRASGGFTDTQYF
D gene: TRBD1; V gene: TRBV6-5; clone size: .; J gene: TRBJ2-3; CDR3 protein: CASSYFRTGTTDTQYF
D gene: .; V gene: TRBV11-2; clone size: .; J gene: TRBJ1-6; CDR3 protein: CASSFGPNNSPLHF
D gene: .; V gene: TRBV29-1; clone size: few; J gene: TRBJ1-1; CDR3 protein: CSAAPPGEAFF
D gene: .; V gene: TRBV29-1; clone size: .; J gene: TRBJ2-1; CDR3 protein: CSVCHPAVVEQFF
D gene: TRBD2; V gene: TRBV12-3/TRBV12-4; clone size: .; J gene: TRBJ2-2; CDR3 protein: CASILTSGRTGELFF
D gene: .; V gene: TRBV24-1; clone size: once; J gene: .; CDR3 protein: CATSDPTYGGSYNEQYF
D gene: TRBD2; V gene: TRBV7-2; clone size: .; J gene: TRBJ2-3; CDR3 protein: CASSSIAGSGDTQYF
D gene: .; V gene: TRBV7-6; clone size: .; J gene: TRBJ1-2; CDR3 protein: CASSLGRRSPYGYTF
D gene: TRBD1; V gene: TRBV29-1; clone size: .; J gene: TRBJ1-2; CDR3 protein: CSVEKDRLSGYTF